Below are 3 T cell receptor beta chains sequenced from a single sample in a study of T cell repertoires in cytomegalovirus infection. TCRdb re-analysed the reads in MiXCR, keeping a single row per CDR3 protein. The sample lists about 740,000 distinct CDR3 sequences, 35% occurring once. Sequenced: PBMCs. The receptor source for this set is a human donor in good health (CMV status not recorded). Some clones in this sample may be carry-over from other donors' samples.

The chain carries TRBV9 and TRBJ1-5; a possible D gene is TRBD1 (6 bases). Trimming took off 2 bases at V and 3 bases at J, with 12 bases between the two ends. CDR1 SGDLS and CDR2 YYNGEE come from the germline V gene. The CDR3 totals 15 residues. The CDR3 DNA reads TGTGCCAGCAGCGTGGACAGTTCTTTCAATCAGCCCCAGCATTTT. Residues: CASSVDSSFNQPQHF.

This clonotype was seen a handful of times. CDR3 sequence: CASSSQAGEGVTEAFF. DNA for the CDR3: TGTGCCAGCAGTTCACAGGCAGGGGAGGGTGTGACTGAAGCTTTCTTT. V usage is TRBV6-5 and J usage is TRBJ1-1; D possibly corresponds to TRBD1 (6 bases). CDR3 size: 16 residues. Trimming took 4 bases from V and 5 from J, leaving 20 bases between them. Germline V CDR1 and CDR2: MNHEY, SVGAGI.

As regards this clonotype: This may stem from a read error, because a much larger clone lies one nucleotide away. The CDR3 does not end in the conserved phenylalanine or tryptophan, so this is likely a read error. V gene TRBV12-3 or TRBV12-4 combines with J gene TRBJ2-1; TRBD2 agrees at 7 bases. The CDR3 spans 16 residues. V lost 1 base, J lost 1 base, and 4 bases stayed unmatched. For the CDR3, the DNA is TGTGCCAGCAGTTTAGGGGGAGGGCCGTCCTACAATGAGCAGTTCTTA. It is translated as CASSLGGGPSYNEQFL.